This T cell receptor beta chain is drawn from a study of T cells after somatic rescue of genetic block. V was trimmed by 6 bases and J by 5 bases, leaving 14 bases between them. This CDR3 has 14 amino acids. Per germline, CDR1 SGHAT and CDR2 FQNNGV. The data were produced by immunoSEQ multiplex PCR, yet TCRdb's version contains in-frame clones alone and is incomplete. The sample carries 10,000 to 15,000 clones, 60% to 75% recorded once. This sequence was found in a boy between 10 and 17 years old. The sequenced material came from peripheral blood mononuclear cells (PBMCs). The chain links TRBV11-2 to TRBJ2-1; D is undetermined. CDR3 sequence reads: CASSFTVHNNEQFF. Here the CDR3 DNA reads TGTGCCAGCAGTTTTACAGTCCACAACAATGAGCAGTTCTTC. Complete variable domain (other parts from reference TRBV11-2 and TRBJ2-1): EAGVAQSPRYKIIEKRQSVAFWCNPISGHATLYWYQQILGQGPKLLIQFQNNGVVDDSQLPKDRFSAERLKGVDSTLKIQPAKLEDSAVYLCASSFTVHNNEQFFGPGTRLTVL.